This passage covers 10 T cell receptor beta chains from one sample sequenced in a study of CD8 T cells in Susac syndrome (dated by TCRdb to the late 2010s). Library preparation was by the immunoSEQ multiplex PCR assay. RNA was extracted using the RNeasy kit, and roughly 0.5 to 1 microgram was reverse transcribed with random hexamers. The public reads were reprocessed in TCRdb via fastp at Q25 and MiXCR, keeping in-frame beta chains. A single entry per CDR3 protein holds the most common genes and DNA from its merged rows. Present in this sample are about 280,000 distinct CDR3 sequences, 70% to 90% of which were seen just once. The ten largest clones add up to approximately 0.11% of the sample. Sequencing was carried out using CD8+ T cells from PBMCs. These receptors were obtained from a human donor with multiple sclerosis.

The rearrangement uses TRBV2 and TRBJ2-1, with D hard to call. Between the trimmed V and J ends, which lost 4 bases and 16 bases, there was a span of 5 bases. The CDR3 has 8 residues. Looked up from germline, CDR1 is SNHLY and CDR2 is FYNNEI. For the CDR3, the DNA is TGTGCCAGCAGTGTGGAATTCTTC. Its translation: CASSVEFF.

With respect to this clonotype: The junction shows a germline mismatch at one end, possibly a read error. The CDR3 nucleotides are TGTGCCGGCAGGGGGCCTCTCTACGAGCAGTACTTC. Protein product: CAGRGPLYEQYF. The V call is TRBV2, the J call TRBJ2-7, with 8 bases that match TRBD1. The CDR3 extends over 12 amino acids. Looked up from germline, CDR1 is SNHLY and CDR2 is FYNNEI.

The chain links TRBV6-5 to TRBJ2-1; 9 positions match TRBD2. This CDR3 has 18 residues. After removal of 0 bases from V and 7 bases from J, the junction contained 13 bases not matched to a gene. Germline V CDR1 and CDR2: MNHEY, SVGAGI. The CDR3 DNA follows: TGTGCCAGCAGTTACTCGTCTACTAGCGGGCTCCGTGGGAATGAGCAGTTCTTC. Translated, it gives CASSYSSTSGLRGNEQFF.

This clonotype has a handful of counts. Here the CDR3 reads CASAPGGTGNTIYF. CDR3 nucleotides: TGTGCCAGCGCCCCCGGGGGGACGGGAAACACCATATATTTT. The chain employs TRBV28 and TRBJ1-3; a weak D match, TRBD1 (5 bases). The CDR3 length is 14 residues. V lost 8 bases and J lost 4, with 15 bases in between. Germline V gene sequence: CDR1 MDHEN, CDR2 SYDVKM.

The chain employs TRBV3-1 and TRBJ2-7; D may be TRBD1 or TRBD2 (5 bases each). The ends were cut back, 5 bases at V and 3 bases at J, with 11 bases in the middle. Germline lookup yields CDR1 LGHDT and CDR2 YNNKEL (reference sequence). This CDR3 is 13 amino acids long. The DNA of the CDR3 is TGTGCCAGCAGCATGGGACGGGGCTACGAGCAGTACTTC. As protein: CASSMGRGYEQYF.

This clonotype was found once. This chain links TRBV5-1 with TRBJ2-7, with 10 bases lining up with TRBD2. The CDR3 totals 15 residues. Germline lookup yields CDR1 SGHRS and CDR2 YFSETQ. Trimming cost V 3 bases and J 3 bases; bases outside gene matches: 6. CDR3 DNA sequence: TGCGCCAGCAGCTATTCTAGCGGGAGATTCTACGAGCAGTACTTC. It yields the protein CASSYSSGRFYEQYF.

The chain links TRBV19 to TRBJ1-5, with 10 bases matching TRBD1. The germline gives CDR1 LNHDA, CDR2 SQIVND (reference sequence). V gave up 7 bases and J gave up 0 bases; unmatched junction bases: 12. This CDR3 spans 18 amino acids. This CDR3 reads CASKWDRGVLYSNQPQHF. CDR3 DNA: TGTGCCAGTAAATGGGACAGGGGTGTCCTCTATAGCAATCAGCCCCAGCATTTT.

V and J are TRBV7-9 and TRBJ1-2, with D unresolved. The V gene lost 1 base and the J gene lost 8 bases, with 11 bases spanning the gap. The CDR3 extends over 13 amino acids. Per the germline V gene, CDR1 is SEHNR and CDR2 is FQNEAQ (reference sequence). CDR3 DNA: TGTGCCAGCAGCTTAGGGCCCGCGTGGGGCTACACCTTC. It is translated as CASSLGPAWGYTF.

This clonotype turned up a few times. This chain uses TRBV6-5 with TRBJ1-1; D gene unclear. The germline CDR1 and CDR2 sequences are MNHEY and SVGAGI. The CDR3 length is 14 residues. V was pared by 2 bases and J by 0 bases, with 7 bases between. Written as DNA, the CDR3 is TGTGCCAGCAGTTACGCGGATATGAACACTGAAGCTTTCTTT. Its translation is CASSYADMNTEAFF.

The chain uses TRBV28 and TRBJ2-1, with 11 bases fitting TRBD2. V was clipped by 6 bases and J by 7 bases; unmatched bases: 8. This CDR3 contains 15 residues. CDR1 MDHEN and CDR2 SYDVKM come from the germline V gene. As DNA, the CDR3 is TGTGCCAGCAGCCCCTCACTAGCGGGAGATAATGAGCAGTTCTTC. This codes for CASSPSLAGDNEQFF.